A single sample gave rise to the 13 T cell receptor beta chains below, sequenced in a study of technical replicates of blood from a handful of donors. The table came from immunoSEQ multiplex PCR; TCRdb's copy has only in-frame clones and leaves some out. The sample holds 90,000 or so clones, 85% to 95% seen once. The sample was T cells isolated from PBMCs. The receptor set was obtained from a human donor in good health.

V is TRBV7-9 and J is TRBJ2-1, with TRBD1 matching over 9 bases. Germline CDR1 and CDR2: SEHNR and FQNEAQ (reference sequence). The ends lost 5 bases at V and 5 bases at J; junction bases unmatched: 7. The CDR3 loop spans 15 amino acids. CDR3 region: CASSPGGQGHNEQFF. The CDR3 region has the DNA TGTGCCAGCAGCCCTGGGGGACAGGGCCACAATGAGCAGTTCTTC.

This clone was seen only once. The rearrangement uses TRBV6-5 and TRBJ2-5; D unresolved. Germline assignment: CDR1 MNHEY and CDR2 SVGAGI. V shed 5 bases and J shed 2 bases, with 6 bases lying between them. This CDR3 contains 12 residues. CDR3 DNA: TGTGCCAGCAGTGGCGGTCAAGAGACCCAGTACTTC. It codes for CASSGGQETQYF.

The chain combines TRBV5-1 with TRBJ2-1; 8 bases are a match to TRBD2. This CDR3 has 15 amino acids. Germline V gene sequence: CDR1 SGHRS, CDR2 YFSETQ. Trimming took 0 bases from V and 8 from J; bases not matched to a gene: 7. CDR3 residues: CASSLGTGGPDEQFF. CDR3 coding DNA: TGCGCCAGCAGCTTGGGGACGGGAGGGCCCGATGAGCAGTTCTTC.

The chain joins TRBV30 to TRBJ2-3; D not resolved. Trimming removed 5 bases at V and 3 bases at J, with 6 bases between. CDR1 and CDR2 (germline): GTSNPN, SVGIG (reference sequence). CDR3 length equals 11 residues. Here the CDR3 DNA reads TGTGCCTGGGCTATGACAGATACGCAGTATTTT. It is translated as CAWAMTDTQYF.

The V gene is TRBV11-3, the J gene TRBJ1-3; D uncertain. The V end lost 5 bases, the J end lost 0 bases, and 8 bases lay between the germline ends. This CDR3 spans 14 amino acids. The germline V gene has CDR1 SGHNT and CDR2 YENEEA. CDR3 sequence reads: CASSPYASGNTIYF. The CDR3 region has the DNA TGTGCCAGCAGCCCCTACGCCTCTGGAAACACCATATATTTT.

This chain connects TRBV4-1 to TRBJ2-1, with D possibly being TRBD1 (6 bases). Per the germline V gene, CDR1 is MGHRA and CDR2 is YSYEKL. The CDR3 extends over 14 amino acids. V was trimmed by 3 bases and J by 5 bases, leaving 11 bases between them. The CDR3 is CASSQIQGNNEQFF. In DNA, the CDR3 is TGCGCCAGCAGCCAGATACAGGGTAACAATGAGCAGTTCTTC.

The J gene is TRBJ2-5, the V gene TRBV6-5, with 7 bases that match TRBD1. This CDR3 has 14 amino acids. The germline gives CDR1 MNHEY, CDR2 SVGAGI. The V segment lost 4 bases and the J segment 2 bases; nucleotides outside the gene matches: 4. CDR3 in amino acids: CASSFGTDQETQYF. In DNA form, the CDR3 reads TGTGCCAGCAGTTTTGGGACAGATCAAGAGACCCAGTACTTC.

This CDR3 reads CASRRGQGLDEQYF. The CDR3 DNA sequence: TGTGCCAGCAGAAGGGGGCAGGGACTGGACGAGCAGTACTTC. The J gene is TRBJ2-7, the V gene TRBV6-5, with D possibly being TRBD1 (7 bases). The V end was cut by 6 bases, the J end by 5 bases, with 17 bases between. Germline CDR1 is MNHEY and CDR2 is SVGAGI. The CDR3 consists of 14 residues.

The rearrangement links TRBV5-1 to TRBJ2-7; TRBD1 matches at 10 bases. The V segment lost 3 bases and the J segment 4 bases; nucleotides outside the gene matches: 7. CDR3 size: 15 residues. Germline CDR1 is SGHRS and CDR2 is YFSETQ. The CDR3 coding sequence is TGCGCCAGCAGCTCCACACCGGGACAGGGGTACGAGCAGTACTTC. Protein: CASSSTPGQGYEQYF. The whole variable domain, filled in from reference TRBV5-1 and TRBJ2-7, reads KAGVTQTPRYLIKTRGQQVTLSCSPISGHRSVSWYQQTPGQGLQFLFEYFSETQRNKGNFPGRFSGRQFSNSRSEMNVSTLELGDSALYLCASSSTPGQGYEQYFGPGTRLTVT.

The chain recombines TRBV11-1 with TRBJ2-1; D gene ambiguous. Trimming removed 4 bases from V and 10 bases from J, with 8 bases in between. Germline V gene data show CDR1 as SGHAT and CDR2 as FQDESV (reference sequence). The CDR3 contains 11 residues. CDR3 in amino acids: CASSSAKEQFF. The DNA of the CDR3 is TGTGCCAGCAGCTCCGCTAAAGAGCAGTTCTTC.

The chain combines TRBV7-9 with TRBJ1-1; no definite D call. CDR3 length: 13 residues. The V and J ends lost 7 bases and 4 bases respectively, with 13 bases between them. Per the germline V gene, CDR1 is SEHNR and CDR2 is FQNEAQ (reference sequence). The CDR3 spells CASTFDGPTEAFF. Written as DNA, the CDR3 is TGTGCCAGCACCTTCGATGGGCCCACTGAAGCTTTCTTT.

The chain recombines TRBV6-1 with TRBJ1-5; 8 nucleotides align to TRBD1. V lost 4 bases to trimming and J lost 1 base; unmatched junction nucleotides: 6. This CDR3 has 16 amino acids. Germline CDR1 is MNHNS and CDR2 is SASEGT. CDR3 region: CASSADRGSSNQPQHF. DNA of the CDR3: TGTGCCAGCAGTGCCGACAGGGGTAGCAGCAATCAGCCCCAGCATTTT.

The chain joins TRBV5-4 to TRBJ2-3; 9 bases map to TRBD2. Germline loops: CDR1 SGHNT, CDR2 YYREEE (reference sequence). V was pared by 3 bases and J by 5 bases, with 4 bases of the junction left unmatched. This CDR3 has 14 residues. CDR3: CASSWGLAGDTQYF. The DNA of the CDR3 is TGTGCCAGCAGCTGGGGACTAGCCGGAGATACGCAGTATTTT.